This TCR beta chain was recorded in a study of cytomegalovirus exposure and HLA in healthy donors. 13 Jbeta primers and 60 Vbeta primers were used for the PCR. Clones were sequenced by immunoSEQ multiplex PCR, and TCRdb holds only the in-frame ones, with some missing. The sample has roughly 180,000 clones; around 78% are singletons. The length of the CDR3 is 14 residues. The germline CDR1 and CDR2 sequences are MNHEY and SVGAGI. V dropped 2 bases and J dropped 2 bases, with 9 bases sitting between them. The chain recombines TRBV6-5 with TRBJ1-2; D is uncertain. Sequences were obtained from PBMCs. The receptor's source is a female donor in good health and CMV-seronegative. The CDR3 protein is CASSYLRGNYGYTF. CDR3 nucleotides: TGTGCCAGCAGTTACCTCAGAGGAAACTATGGCTACACCTTC.